These T cell receptor beta chains were read from a single sample in a study of CD8 T cells in Susac syndrome. One entry per CDR3 protein, called by TCRdb with MiXCR from the immunoSEQ multiplex PCR reads. The sample holds 100,000 to 150,000 distinct CDR3 sequences, approximately 93% seen once. Sequenced input: CD8+ T cells from PBMCs. The receptor set was obtained from a human donor with multiple sclerosis. The CDR3 runs from the conserved cysteine through the conserved F or W. The D gene is left open where the match is weak. Some rows mark clone size as missing; the rest say once, few, many or name a class of expanded clone.

J gene | V gene | D gene | clone size | CDR3 length | CDR3 protein | CDR3 DNA
TRBJ1-1 | TRBV7-9 | . | . | 12 | CASSLGGSEAFF | TGTGCCAGCAGCTTAGGGGGCTCCGAAGCTTTCTTT
TRBJ1-4 | TRBV14 | . | . | 16 | CASSQVGGSAREKLFF | TGTGCCAGCAGCCAGGTCGGGGGGAGCGCCAGGGAAAAACTGTTTTTT
TRBJ2-7 | TRBV30 | . | . | 11 | CAWVDSYEQYF | TGTGCCTGGGTGGACAGTTACGAGCAGTACTTC
TRBJ1-4 | TRBV9 | . | . | 14 | CASRDEGGSEKLFF | TGTGCCAGCAGGGATGAGGGAGGTAGTGAAAAACTGTTTTTT
TRBJ2-3 | TRBV5-4 | . | . | 15 | CASSLGLASTDTQYF | TGTGCCAGCAGCTTGGGCCTAGCTAGCACAGATACGCAGTATTTT
TRBJ1-2 | TRBV6-4 | . | . | 12 | CASSDSGYSYTF | TGTGCCAGCAGTGACTCCGGGTATAGCTACACCTTC
TRBJ1-1 | TRBV20-1 | TRBD1 | . | 16 | CSARDEGQGGRPEAFF | TGCAGTGCTAGAGATGAGGGACAGGGAGGTAGGCCTGAAGCTTTCTTT
TRBJ1-2 | TRBV28 | TRBD1 | . | 15 | CASSPPGGPNYGYTF | TGTGCCAGCAGCCCTCCAGGGGGACCTAACTATGGCTACACCTTC
TRBJ1-1 | TRBV5-6 | . | . | 12 | CASSWGGNGAFF | TGTGCCAGCAGCTGGGGGGGGAACGGGGCTTTCTTT
TRBJ1-6 | TRBV24-1 | . | . | 17 | CATSDPDRFKYNSPLHF | TGTGCCACCAGTGACCCTGACAGATTTAAGTATAATTCACCCCTCCACTTT
TRBJ2-7 | TRBV6-2/TRBV6-3 | TRBD1 | . | 15 | CASSSGTGTIYEQYF | TGTGCCAGCAGTTCCGGGACAGGGACCATCTACGAGCAGTACTTC
TRBJ1-1 | TRBV19 | . | . | 15 | CASSIGSRVNTEAFF | TGTGCCAGTAGTATAGGTTCCAGGGTGAACACTGAAGCTTTCTTT
TRBJ2-2 | TRBV7-6 | . | . | 15 | CASSLVGRGSGELFF | TGTGCCAGCAGCTTAGTCGGTAGGGGTTCCGGGGAGCTGTTTTTT
TRBJ2-4 | TRBV15 | . | . | 15 | CATSRVTGEYGIQYF | TGTGCCACCAGCAGAGTTACGGGAGAATATGGCATTCAGTACTTC
TRBJ1-1 | TRBV23-1 | . | . | 10 | CASSHGGLFF | TGCGCCAGCAGTCACGGCGGGCTTTTCTTT
TRBJ2-3 | TRBV27 | . | few | 14 | CASSLGRGLDTQYF | TGTGCCAGCAGTTTAGGGCGTGGTCTGGATACGCAGTATTTT
TRBJ2-3 | TRBV20-1 | TRBD1 | . | 14 | CSATGTGGPDTQYF | TGCAGTGCAACCGGGACAGGGGGTCCAGATACGCAGTATTTT
TRBJ2-7 | TRBV27 | . | . | 15 | CASTGGSGAFYEQYF | TGTGCCAGCACCGGGGGGTCAGGGGCCTTCTACGAGCAGTACTTC
TRBJ1-4 | TRBV7-8 | TRBD1 | . | 18 | CASSSSRVPTGGNEKLFF | TGTGCCAGCAGCTCCAGTCGGGTCCCGACAGGGGGGAATGAAAAACTGTTTTTT
TRBJ2-2 | TRBV24-1 | TRBD2 | . | 14 | CASRGAGRTGELFF | TGTGCCTCCAGAGGAGCGGGACGCACCGGGGAGCTGTTTTTT
TRBJ1-2 | TRBV7-9 | TRBD1 | . | 15 | CASSSPGQGIYGYTF | TGTGCCAGCAGCTCACCGGGACAGGGGATCTATGGCTACACCTTC
TRBJ2-5 | TRBV4-1 | . | . | 16 | CASSHPMDSQQETQYF | TGCGCCAGCAGCCACCCCATGGACAGCCAACAAGAGACCCAGTACTTC
TRBJ2-7 | TRBV10-3 | . | . | 12 | CAISEVGEEQYF | TGTGCCATCAGTGAGGTGGGGGAAGAGCAGTACTTC
TRBJ2-3 | TRBV12-5 | TRBD1 | . | 15 | CASGLSRTGGTSSYF | TGTGCTAGTGGTTTGTCTAGGACAGGGGGCACTTCATCCTATTTT
TRBJ1-2 | TRBV3-1 | TRBD1 | . | 13 | CASSQDRGYGYTF | TGTGCCAGCAGCCAGGACAGGGGTTATGGCTACACCTTC
TRBJ2-5 | TRBV12-3/TRBV12-4 | . | once | 14 | CASSLQGPGETQYF | TGTGCCAGCAGTTTACAGGGCCCGGGGGAGACCCAGTACTTC
TRBJ1-1 | TRBV12-5 | . | . | 16 | CASGLVPTQMNTEAFF | TGTGCTAGTGGTTTGGTCCCGACCCAAATGAACACTGAAGCTTTCTTT
TRBJ1-2 | TRBV19 | TRBD1 | . | 14 | CASSLTGAPYGYTF | TGTGCCAGTAGTCTAACAGGGGCCCCCTATGGCTACACCTTC
TRBJ2-7 | TRBV28 | . | . | 15 | CASSSGRAGLHEQYF | TGTGCCAGCAGTTCGGGCAGGGCAGGGCTTCACGAGCAGTACTTC
TRBJ1-6 | TRBV19 | TRBD1 | . | 15 | CASNESGDSNSPLHF | TGTGCCAGTAATGAATCGGGGGACAGTAATTCACCCCTCCACTTT
TRBJ2-5 | TRBV9 | TRBD2 | . | 15 | CASSVGTSDEETQYF | TGTGCCAGCAGCGTAGGGACTAGCGACGAAGAGACCCAGTACTTC
TRBJ1-2 | TRBV7-6 | . | . | 12 | CASSLPGTPKTF | TGTGCCAGCAGCTTACCGGGGACACCTAAAACCTTC
TRBJ2-7 | TRBV11-2 | . | . | 13 | CASSLSDPYEQYF | TGTGCCAGCAGCTTATCCGACCCCTACGAGCAGTACTTC
TRBJ1-1 | TRBV19 | TRBD1 | . | 14 | CASSMDRELAEAFF | TGTGCCAGTAGTATGGACAGGGAACTGGCTGAAGCTTTCTTT
TRBJ2-3 | TRBV20-1 | TRBD2 | . | 14 | CSARDLRESDTQYF | TGCAGTGCTAGAGATCTGCGGGAGTCAGATACGCAGTATTTT
TRBJ1-6 | TRBV6-1 | TRBD1 | . | 15 | CASSEGTGGLSPLHF | TGTGCCAGCAGTGAAGGGACAGGGGGCCTCTCGCCCCTCCACTTT
TRBJ1-2 | TRBV10-3 | TRBD1 | . | 14 | CAISVDRELYGYTF | TGTGCCATCAGTGTTGACAGGGAACTCTATGGCTACACCTTC
TRBJ2-1 | TRBV5-1 | . | . | 13 | CASKGEDHNEQFF | TGCGCCAGCAAGGGGGAGGACCACAATGAGCAGTTCTTC
TRBJ2-7 | TRBV6-5 | . | . | 13 | CASSPGLFYEQYF | TGTGCCAGCAGTCCCGGACTATTCTACGAGCAGTACTTC
TRBJ2-2 | TRBV5-8 | . | . | 17 | CASSLTMVFANTGELFF | TGTGCCAGCAGCTTGACGATGGTTTTCGCGAACACCGGGGAGCTGTTTTTT
TRBJ2-2 | TRBV29-1 | . | once | 18 | CSAENPGTRTPNTGELFF | TGCAGCGCCGAAAACCCCGGGACAAGAACACCGAACACCGGGGAGCTGTTTTTT
TRBJ2-2 | TRBV10-2 | TRBD2 | . | 19 | CASRSDSGGAFFNTGELFF | TGCGCCAGCAGGTCGGATAGCGGGGGGGCCTTCTTTAACACCGGGGAGCTGTTTTTT
TRBJ2-1 | TRBV5-8 | TRBD1 | . | 13 | CASSRGQDNEQFF | TGTGCCAGCAGCCGGGGACAGGATAATGAGCAGTTCTTC